Presented here are 10 T cell receptor beta chains from one specimen sequenced in a study of Tregs in tolerant kidney transplant recipients. Recipients received nonmyeloablative bone marrow transplants from related graft donors, with transient mixed chimerism. Generated by immunoSEQ multiplex PCR, the TCRdb table keeps only in-frame clones and is missing some. The sample holds tens of thousands of clones. Here the sequenced sample was CD4+ T cells from blood (PBMCs), taken 24 months after the transplant. Receptor source: a human patient who received a combined kidney and bone marrow transplant. These T cells may partly come from the graft donor.

Remarks on this clone: The sequenced fragment ends 3 residues before the CDR3 boundary, so the rest is inferred from the germline J gene. This rearrangement joins TRBV29-1 to TRBJ2-1, with 13 bases lining up with TRBD2. Germline V gives CDR1 SQVTM, CDR2 ANQGSEA. The CDR3 extends over 18 amino acids. Germline trimming cut 8 bases from V and 1 base from J; bases unmatched to any gene: 14. Here the CDR3 reads CSFWTPGTSGKSYNEQFF. CDR3 DNA, as far as it was read: TGCAGCTTTTGGACCCCGGGGACTAGCGGGAAATCCTACAATGAG.

Points on this clone: The read ends 3 residues shy of where the CDR3 ends; the end is completed using the germline J gene. The chain employs TRBV5-6 and TRBJ2-7, with 10 nucleotides matching TRBD1. V shed 2 bases, J shed 5 bases, and the junction held 7 bases outside the gene matches. Germline-derived CDR1 and CDR2 are SGHDT and YYEEEE. This CDR3 comprises 15 residues. The CDR3 loop reads CASSLPGQGLDEQYF. CDR3 DNA (partial): TGTGCCAGCAGCTTACCGGGACAGGGGTTAGACGAG.

As concerns this clone: Sequencing ends 3 residues short of the CDR3 end; the germline J gene provides the rest. This chain connects TRBV11-2 to TRBJ1-1; D possibly corresponds to TRBD1 (5 bases). CDR3 length: 14 amino acids. Looked up from germline, CDR1 is SGHAT and CDR2 is FQNNGV. V was pared by 2 bases and J by 3 bases, with 10 bases between. CDR3 DNA (partial): TGTGCCAGCAGCTTAATCGGGGGATACACTGAA. Amino acid sequence: CASSLIGGYTE. The complete CDR3 sequence is CASSLIGGYTEAFF.

The sequenced part of the CDR3 DNA is TGTGCCAGCAGCCAAGATTCAGGGACATCCTGGCATGAG. As protein: CASSQDSGTSWHE. The full CDR3 reads CASSQDSGTSWHEQFF. V is TRBV3-1 (or the pseudogene TRBV3-2) and J is TRBJ2-1; maybe TRBD1 (6 bases). The read falls 3 residues short of the CDR3 end, and the missing part is taken from the germline J gene. Germline V gives CDR1 LGHDT, CDR2 YNNKEL (reference sequence). Trimming stripped 0 bases from V and 8 bases from J, with 17 bases between. The CDR3 has 16 amino acids.

In regard to this clone: The read ends 3 residues before the CDR3 terminus; that terminus is restored from the germline J gene. The chain uses TRBV20-1 and TRBJ2-2; 8 positions agree with TRBD2. The germline V gene has CDR1 DFQATT and CDR2 SNEGSKA (reference sequence). V lost 2 bases to trimming and J lost 4 bases; unmatched junction nucleotides: 6. The CDR3 has 15 residues. The CDR3: CSARSGGASTGELFF. The covered CDR3 bases are TGCAGTGCTAGATCGGGAGGGGCGAGCACCGGGGAG.

As for this clone: Coverage ceases 3 residues before the CDR3 finishes, and the germline J gene fills in the end. The genes are TRBV6-1 and TRBJ2-2, with a weak D call TRBD1 (5 bases). Germline V gene lookup returns CDR1 MNHNS and CDR2 SASEGT. The V end lost 2 bases, the J end lost 6 bases, and 16 bases lay between the germline ends. This CDR3 is built from 16 residues. CDR3 bases read: TGTGCCAGCAGTGAACAGCCTAGTGGGGCGGCCGGGGAG. The encoded protein is CASSEQPSGAAGE. The CDR3 in full is CASSEQPSGAAGELFF.

Comments on this clone: Coverage ceases 3 residues before the CDR3 finishes, and the germline J gene fills in the end. This rearrangement joins TRBV2 to TRBJ1-2; D is uncertain. The CDR3 covers 12 residues. Germline CDR1 reads SNHLY; CDR2 reads FYNNEI. The CDR3 sequence is CASIAGRVGYTF. The part of the CDR3 DNA that was read is TGTGCCAGCATAGCGGGTCGGGTCGGC.

Regarding this clone: The read ends 3 residues early relative to the CDR3; the germline J gene fills the gap. The chain has TRBV2 and TRBJ1-5, with D possibly matching TRBD1 (5 bases). CDR1 and CDR2 (germline): SNHLY, FYNNEI. This CDR3 spans 15 amino acids. V gave up 2 bases and J gave up 6 bases, with 14 bases separating them. The CDR3 bases that were read are TGTGCCAGCAGTGAAATCCAGGGAAGTGGTCAGCCC. Encoded protein: CASSEIQGSGQP. The CDR3 reads in full as CASSEIQGSGQPQHF.

A note on this clone: The read ends 3 residues shy of where the CDR3 ends; the end is completed using the germline J gene. This chain uses TRBV20-1 with TRBJ1-1, with TRBD1 matching 7 bases. After removal of 5 bases from V and 3 bases from J, the junction contained 3 bases not matched to a gene. In germline, CDR1 is DFQATT, CDR2 SNEGSKA (reference sequence). This CDR3 is 12 amino acids long. The CDR3 region is CSALDRDTEAFF. CDR3 DNA, as far as it was read: TGCAGTGCTCTAGACAGGGACACTGAA.

About this clone itself: The read is 3 residues too short to cover the CDR3 end, so that end is filled in from the germline J gene. The V gene is TRBV5-4, the J gene TRBJ1-3, with D unresolved. Trimming shortened V by 1 base and J by 7 bases, and 6 bases separated the two germline ends. CDR1 is SGHNT and CDR2 is YYREEE in the germline V gene (reference sequence). The CDR3 sequence is 12 residues long. CDR3 bases read: TGTGCCAGCAGCTTGCGGGGTAACACC. It translates to CASSLRGNT. The full CDR3 protein is CASSLRGNTIYF. Complete variable domain (other parts from reference TRBV5-4 and TRBJ1-3): ETGVTQSPTHLIKTRGQQVTLRCSSQSGHNTVSWYQQALGQGPQFIFQYYREEENGRGNFPPRFSGLQFPNYSSELNVNALELDDSALYLCASSLRGNTIYFGEGSWLTVV.